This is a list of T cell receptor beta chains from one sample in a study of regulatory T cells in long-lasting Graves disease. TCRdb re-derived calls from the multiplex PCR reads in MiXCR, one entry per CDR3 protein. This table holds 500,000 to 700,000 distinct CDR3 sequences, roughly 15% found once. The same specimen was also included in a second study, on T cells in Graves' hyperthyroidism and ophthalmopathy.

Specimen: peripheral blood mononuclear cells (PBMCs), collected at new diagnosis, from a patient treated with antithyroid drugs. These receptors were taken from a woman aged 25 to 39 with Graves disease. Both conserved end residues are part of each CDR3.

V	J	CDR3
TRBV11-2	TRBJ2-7	CASSYHHPGGSSYEQYF
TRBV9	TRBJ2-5	CASSVGAGSETQYF
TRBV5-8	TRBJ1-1	CASSPPLGMAKEEAFF
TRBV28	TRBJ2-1	CASSPPLRQDNEQFF
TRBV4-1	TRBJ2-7	CASSQDFRGFSYEQYF
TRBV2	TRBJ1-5	CASSVTQAGQPQHF
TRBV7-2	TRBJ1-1	CASSLRGANTEAFF
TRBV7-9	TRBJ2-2	CASSLPSGRVGGELFF
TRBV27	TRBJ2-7	CASSPPGTGGGYEQYF
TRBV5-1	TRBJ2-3	CASSFPAAGGTDTQYF
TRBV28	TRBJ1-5	CASRSHDRVGQPQHF
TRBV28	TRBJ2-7	CASNSIRDRVGEQYF
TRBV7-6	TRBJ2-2	CASRSAGWDGELFF
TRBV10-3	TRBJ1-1	CAIRGTGRGEAFF
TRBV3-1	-	CASSRVGGEETQYF
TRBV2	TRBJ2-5	CASRGQGGKKETQYF
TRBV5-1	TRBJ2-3	CASSFSALTDTQYF
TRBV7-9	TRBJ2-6	CASSHPGPISGANVLTF
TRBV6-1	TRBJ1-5	CASRATGPVQPRHF
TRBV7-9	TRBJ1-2	CASSLDQGSYGYTF
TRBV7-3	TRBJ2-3	CASSQIAGVPDTQYF
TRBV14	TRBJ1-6	CASSQDASGFNSPLHF
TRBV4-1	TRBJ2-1	CASSQVQEGAGNNEQFF
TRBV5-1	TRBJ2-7	CASSGFSSGRAPEQYF
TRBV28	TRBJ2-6	CASSSPRVSGANVLTF
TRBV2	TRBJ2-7	CASSGGGEGGPAYEQYF
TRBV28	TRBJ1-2	CASSPPLSNYGYTF
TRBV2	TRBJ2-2	CASRDRGWGTGELFF
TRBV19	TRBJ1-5	CASSTDRSFNQPQHF
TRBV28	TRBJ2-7	CASSPWTGEQYF
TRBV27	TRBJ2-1	CASSLSGPTSGGYNEQFF
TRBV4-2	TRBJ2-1	CASSQGNGRANEQFF
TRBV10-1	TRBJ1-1	CASSEDRAPNTEAFF
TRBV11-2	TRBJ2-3	CASSPGPTGYF
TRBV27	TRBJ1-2	CASSPPGQANYGYTF
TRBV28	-	CASSLPYNEQYF
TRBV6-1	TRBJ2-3	CASSPAYADTQYF
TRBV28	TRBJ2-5	CALGRETQYF
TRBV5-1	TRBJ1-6	CASSSGQGAWSPLHF
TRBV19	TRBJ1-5	CASAKQRGTGYQPQHF
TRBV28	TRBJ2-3	CASGRGDTQYF
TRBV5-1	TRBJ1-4	CASMRWGSGNEKLFF
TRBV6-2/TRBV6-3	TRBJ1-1	CASSYGPWVNTEAFF
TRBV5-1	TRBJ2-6	CASNTVGTEHLRANVLTF
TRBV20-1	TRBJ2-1	CSAPPLPNEQFF
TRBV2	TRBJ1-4	CASSQVINEKLFF
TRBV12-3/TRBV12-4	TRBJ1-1	CASSPSLLSAFF
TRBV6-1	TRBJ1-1	CASSESPRTGWAEAFF
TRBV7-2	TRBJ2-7	CASSLRVSIGASGYYEQYF
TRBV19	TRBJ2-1	CASRSIREATYNEQFF
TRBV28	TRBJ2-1	CASSSFPGEQFF
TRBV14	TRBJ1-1	CASSRAVTNTEAFF
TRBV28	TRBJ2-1	CASSLKPYNEQFF
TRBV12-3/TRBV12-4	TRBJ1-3	CASSYPQGAAGNTIYF
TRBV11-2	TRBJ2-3	CASSLDRLSDTQYF
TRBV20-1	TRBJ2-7	CSALAADSGYEQYF
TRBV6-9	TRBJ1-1	CASSWLQNTEAFF
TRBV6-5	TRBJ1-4	CASSYSRGKVLGSEKLFF
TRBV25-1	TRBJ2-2	CASNPYQGASGSRPRTGELFF